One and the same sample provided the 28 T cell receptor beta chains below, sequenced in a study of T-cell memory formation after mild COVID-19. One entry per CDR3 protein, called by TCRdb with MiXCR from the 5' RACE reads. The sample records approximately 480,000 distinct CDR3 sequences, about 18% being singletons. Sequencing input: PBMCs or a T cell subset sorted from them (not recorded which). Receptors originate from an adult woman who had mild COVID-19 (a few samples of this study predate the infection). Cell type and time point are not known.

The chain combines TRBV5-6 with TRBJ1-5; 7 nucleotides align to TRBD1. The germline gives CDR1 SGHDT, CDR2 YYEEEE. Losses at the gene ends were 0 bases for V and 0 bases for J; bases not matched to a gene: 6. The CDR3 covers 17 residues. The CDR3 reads CASSLGARGDSNQPQHF. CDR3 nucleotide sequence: TGTGCCAGCAGCTTGGGGGCCAGGGGGGATAGCAATCAGCCCCAGCATTTT.

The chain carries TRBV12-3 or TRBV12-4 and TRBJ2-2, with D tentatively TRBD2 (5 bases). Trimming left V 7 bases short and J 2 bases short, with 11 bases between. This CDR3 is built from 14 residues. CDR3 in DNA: TGTGCCAGCAAGCCGCGGGCTAACACCGGGGAGCTGTTTTTT. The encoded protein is CASKPRANTGELFF.

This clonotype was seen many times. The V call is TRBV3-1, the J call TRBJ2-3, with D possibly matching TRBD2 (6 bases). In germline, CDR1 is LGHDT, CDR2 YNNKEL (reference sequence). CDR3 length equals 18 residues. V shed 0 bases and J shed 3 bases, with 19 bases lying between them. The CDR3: CASSQESRTAGRTDTQYF. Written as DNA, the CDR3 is TGTGCCAGCAGCCAAGAGTCAAGGACCGCGGGGAGGACAGATACGCAGTATTTT.

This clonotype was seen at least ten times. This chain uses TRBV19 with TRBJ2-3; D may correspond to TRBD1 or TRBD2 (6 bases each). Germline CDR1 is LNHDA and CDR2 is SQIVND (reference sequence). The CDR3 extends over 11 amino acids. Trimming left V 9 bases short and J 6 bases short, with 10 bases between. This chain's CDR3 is CASGGGDTQYF. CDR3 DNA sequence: TGTGCCAGCGGAGGGGGTGATACGCAGTATTTT.

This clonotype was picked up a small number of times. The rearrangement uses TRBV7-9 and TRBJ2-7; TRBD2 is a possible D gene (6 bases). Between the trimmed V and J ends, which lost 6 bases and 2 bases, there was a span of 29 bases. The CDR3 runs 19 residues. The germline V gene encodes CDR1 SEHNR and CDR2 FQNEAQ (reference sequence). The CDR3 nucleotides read TGTGCCAGCAGATTAAGCAACTCCCCGGTTCCGGGAGCCACCTACGAGCAGTACTTC. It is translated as CASRLSNSPVPGATYEQYF.

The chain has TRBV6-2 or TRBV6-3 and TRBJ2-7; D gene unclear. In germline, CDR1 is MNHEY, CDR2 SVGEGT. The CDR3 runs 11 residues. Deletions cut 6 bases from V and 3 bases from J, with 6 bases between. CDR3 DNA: TGTGCCAGCAGGGACCGCTACGAGCAGTACTTC. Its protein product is CASRDRYEQYF.

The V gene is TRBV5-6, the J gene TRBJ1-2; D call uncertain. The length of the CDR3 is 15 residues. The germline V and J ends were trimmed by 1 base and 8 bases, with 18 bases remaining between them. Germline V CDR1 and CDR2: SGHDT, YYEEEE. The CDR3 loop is CASSLKAPLILGYTF. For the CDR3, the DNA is TGTGCCAGCAGCTTGAAAGCCCCCCTGATCTTAGGCTACACCTTC.

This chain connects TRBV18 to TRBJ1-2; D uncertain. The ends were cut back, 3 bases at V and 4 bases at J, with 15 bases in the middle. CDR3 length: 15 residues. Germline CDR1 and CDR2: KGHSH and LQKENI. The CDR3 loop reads CASSPNGGILYGYTF. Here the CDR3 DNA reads TGTGCCAGCTCACCCAACGGAGGGATTCTCTATGGCTACACCTTC. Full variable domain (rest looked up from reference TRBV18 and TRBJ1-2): NAGVMQNPRHLVRRRGQEARLRCSPMKGHSHVYWYRQLPEEGLKFMVYLQKENIIDESGMPKERFSAEFPKEGPSILRIQQVVRGDSAAYFCASSPNGGILYGYTFGSGTRLTVV.

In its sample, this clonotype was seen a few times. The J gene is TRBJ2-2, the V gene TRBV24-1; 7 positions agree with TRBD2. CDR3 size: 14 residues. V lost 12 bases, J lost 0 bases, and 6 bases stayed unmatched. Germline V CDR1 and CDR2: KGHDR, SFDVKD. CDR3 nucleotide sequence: TGTGCCGTGGGGGGGACCCCGAACACCGGGGAGCTGTTTTTT. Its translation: CAVGGTPNTGELFF.

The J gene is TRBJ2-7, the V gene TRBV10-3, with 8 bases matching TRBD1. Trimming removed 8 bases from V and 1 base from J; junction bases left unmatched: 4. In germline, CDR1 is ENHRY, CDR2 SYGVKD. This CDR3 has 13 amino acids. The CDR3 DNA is TGTGCCATCGGGGGACAGGCTTCCTACGAGCAGTACTTC. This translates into CAIGGQASYEQYF.

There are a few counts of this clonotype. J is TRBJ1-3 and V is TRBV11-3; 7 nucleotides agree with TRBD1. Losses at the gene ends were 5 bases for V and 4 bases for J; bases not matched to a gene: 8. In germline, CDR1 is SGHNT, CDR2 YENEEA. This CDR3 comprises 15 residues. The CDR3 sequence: CASSLRQGGGNTIYF. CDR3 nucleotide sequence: TGTGCCAGCAGCCTACGACAGGGAGGAGGAAACACCATATATTTT.

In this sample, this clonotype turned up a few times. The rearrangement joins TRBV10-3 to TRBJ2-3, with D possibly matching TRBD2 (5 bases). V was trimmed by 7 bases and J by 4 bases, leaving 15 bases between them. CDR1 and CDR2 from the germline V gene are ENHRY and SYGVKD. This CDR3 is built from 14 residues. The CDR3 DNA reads TGTGCCATCACCGTGGACTCCCAGGCAGATACGCAGTATTTT. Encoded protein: CAITVDSQADTQYF.

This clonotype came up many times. The DNA of the CDR3 is TGTGCCAGCAGCTCCGCAAGCAATGAGCAGTTCTTC. This sequence encodes CASSSASNEQFF. V usage is TRBV7-9 and J usage is TRBJ2-1; D gene unclear. Per germline, CDR1 SEHNR and CDR2 FQNEAQ (reference sequence). CDR3 length: 12 residues. V lost 4 bases and J 6 bases, leaving 7 bases between the germline ends.

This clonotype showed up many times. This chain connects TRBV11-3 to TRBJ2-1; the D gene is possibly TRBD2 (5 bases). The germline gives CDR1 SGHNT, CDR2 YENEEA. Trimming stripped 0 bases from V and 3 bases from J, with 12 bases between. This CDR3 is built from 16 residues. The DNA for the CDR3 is TGTGCCAGCAGCTTAGATTCCCGGGGTGGCTACAATGAGCAGTTCTTC. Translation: CASSLDSRGGYNEQFF.

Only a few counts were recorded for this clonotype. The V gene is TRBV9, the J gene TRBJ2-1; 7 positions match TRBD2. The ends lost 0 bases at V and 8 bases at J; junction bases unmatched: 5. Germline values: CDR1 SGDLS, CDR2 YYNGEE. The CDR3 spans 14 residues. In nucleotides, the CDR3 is TGTGCCAGCAGCGTAGTTGCGGGGGTGGATGAGCAGTTCTTC. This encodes CASSVVAGVDEQFF. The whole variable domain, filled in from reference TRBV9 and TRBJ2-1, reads DSGVTQTPKHLITATGQRVTLRCSPRSGDLSVYWYQQSLDQGLQFLIQYYNGEERAKGNILERFSAQQFPDLHSELNLSSLELGDSALYFCASSVVAGVDEQFFGPGTRLTVL.

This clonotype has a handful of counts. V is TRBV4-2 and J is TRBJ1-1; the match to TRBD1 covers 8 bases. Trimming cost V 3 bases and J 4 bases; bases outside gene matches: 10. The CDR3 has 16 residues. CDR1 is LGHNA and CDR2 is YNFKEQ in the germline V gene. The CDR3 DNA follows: TGTGCCAGCAGCCAGGACAGGGAATGGTCGTTCACTGAAGCTTTCTTT. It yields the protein CASSQDREWSFTEAFF.

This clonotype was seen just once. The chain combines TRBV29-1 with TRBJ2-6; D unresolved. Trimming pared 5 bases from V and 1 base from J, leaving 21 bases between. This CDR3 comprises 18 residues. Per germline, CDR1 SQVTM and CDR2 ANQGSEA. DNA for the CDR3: TGCAGCGTTCACGCTATAGGAGAACTGCCTTCTGGGGCCAACGTCCTGACTTTC. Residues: CSVHAIGELPSGANVLTF.

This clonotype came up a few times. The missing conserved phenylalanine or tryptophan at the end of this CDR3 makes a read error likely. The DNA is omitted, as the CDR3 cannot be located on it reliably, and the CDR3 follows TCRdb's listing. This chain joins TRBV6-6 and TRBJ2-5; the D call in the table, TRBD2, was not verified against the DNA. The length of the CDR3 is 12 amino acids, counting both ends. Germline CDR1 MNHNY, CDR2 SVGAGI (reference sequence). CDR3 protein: CASSLPEGLAIV.

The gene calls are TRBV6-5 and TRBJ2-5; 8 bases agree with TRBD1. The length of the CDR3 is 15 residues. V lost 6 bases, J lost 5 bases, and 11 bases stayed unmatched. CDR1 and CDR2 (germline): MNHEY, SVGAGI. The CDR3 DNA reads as TGTGCCAGCAGCTTAGGACAGGGAATTATGGAGACCCAGTACTTC. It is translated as CASSLGQGIMETQYF.

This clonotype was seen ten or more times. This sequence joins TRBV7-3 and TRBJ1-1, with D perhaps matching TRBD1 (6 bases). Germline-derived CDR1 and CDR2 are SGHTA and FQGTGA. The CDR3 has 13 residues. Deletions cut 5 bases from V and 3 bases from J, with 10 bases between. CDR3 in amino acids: CASSVQGYTEAFF. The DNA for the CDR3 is TGTGCCAGCAGCGTACAGGGTTACACTGAAGCTTTCTTT. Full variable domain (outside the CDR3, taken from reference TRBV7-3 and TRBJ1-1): GAGVSQTPSNKVTEKGKYVELRCDPISGHTALYWYRQSLGQGPEFLIYFQGTGAADDSGLPNDRFFAVRPEGSVSTLKIQRTERGDSAVYLCASSVQGYTEAFFGQGTRLTVV.

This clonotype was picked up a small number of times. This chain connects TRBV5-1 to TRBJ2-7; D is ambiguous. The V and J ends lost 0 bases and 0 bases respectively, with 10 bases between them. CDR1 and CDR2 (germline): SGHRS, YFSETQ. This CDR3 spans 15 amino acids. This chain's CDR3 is CASSLDSASSYEQYF. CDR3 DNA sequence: TGCGCCAGCAGCTTGGACAGTGCCAGCTCCTACGAGCAGTACTTC.

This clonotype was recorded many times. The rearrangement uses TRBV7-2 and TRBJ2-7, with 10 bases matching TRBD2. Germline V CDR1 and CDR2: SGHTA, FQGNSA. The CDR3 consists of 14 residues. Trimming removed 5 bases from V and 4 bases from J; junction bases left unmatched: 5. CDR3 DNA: TGTGCCAGCAGCCAGCTAGCGGGAGCTTACGAGCAGTACTTC. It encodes CASSQLAGAYEQYF.

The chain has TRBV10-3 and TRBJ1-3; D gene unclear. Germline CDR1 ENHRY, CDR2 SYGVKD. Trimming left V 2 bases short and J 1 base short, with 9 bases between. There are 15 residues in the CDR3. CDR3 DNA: TGTGCCATCAGTGAGCTGCATAATTCTGGAAACACCATATATTTT. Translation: CAISELHNSGNTIYF.

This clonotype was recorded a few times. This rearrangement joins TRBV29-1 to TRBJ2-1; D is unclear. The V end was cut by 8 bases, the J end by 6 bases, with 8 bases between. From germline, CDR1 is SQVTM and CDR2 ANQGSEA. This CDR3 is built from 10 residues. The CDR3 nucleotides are TGCAGCTCGGGCGCCAATGAGCAGTTCTTC. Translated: CSSGANEQFF.

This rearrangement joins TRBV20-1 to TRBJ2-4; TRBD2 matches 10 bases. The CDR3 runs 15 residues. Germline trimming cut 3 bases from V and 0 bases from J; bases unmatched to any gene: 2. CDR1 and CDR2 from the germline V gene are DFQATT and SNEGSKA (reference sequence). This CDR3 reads CSASRTSGAKNIQYF. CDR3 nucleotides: TGCAGTGCTAGTAGGACTAGCGGAGCCAAAAACATTCAGTACTTC.

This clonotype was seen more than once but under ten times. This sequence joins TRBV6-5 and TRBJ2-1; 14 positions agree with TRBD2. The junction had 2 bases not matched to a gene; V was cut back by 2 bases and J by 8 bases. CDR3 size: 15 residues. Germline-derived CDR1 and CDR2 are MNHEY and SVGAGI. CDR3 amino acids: CASSYGTSGSDEQFF. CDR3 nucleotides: TGTGCCAGCAGTTACGGGACTAGCGGGAGCGATGAGCAGTTCTTC.

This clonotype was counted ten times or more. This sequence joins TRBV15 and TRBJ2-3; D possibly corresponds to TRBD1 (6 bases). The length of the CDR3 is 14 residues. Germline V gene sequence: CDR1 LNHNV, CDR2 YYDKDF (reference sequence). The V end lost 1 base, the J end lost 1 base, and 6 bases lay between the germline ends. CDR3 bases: TGTGCCACCAGCAGAGGACAGGGCACAGATACGCAGTATTTT. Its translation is CATSRGQGTDTQYF.

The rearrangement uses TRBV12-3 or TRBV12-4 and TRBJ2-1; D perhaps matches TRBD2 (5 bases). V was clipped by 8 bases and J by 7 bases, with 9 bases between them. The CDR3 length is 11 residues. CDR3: CASFGVNEQFF. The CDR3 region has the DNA TGTGCCAGCTTCGGGGTTAATGAGCAGTTCTTC.